This T cell receptor beta chain derives from a study of blood T cell repertoires in COVID-19. About the research overall: Both acute and convalescent COVID-19 samples were obtained from the United States, Italy and Spain. T cells, B-cell-depleted T cells, or PBMCs provided the cDNA or gDNA that served as material.

The CDR3 loop spans 14 amino acids. Germline CDR1 MNHEY, CDR2 SMNVEV (reference sequence). V lost 0 bases to trimming and J lost 7 bases, with 10 bases between them. Original methodology: Amplified reference gene primers provided the basis for estimating nucleated cell counts. Data came from immunoSEQ multiplex PCR; TCRdb stores just in-frame clones and leaves some out. V and J calls and clone size are given by that table; D and trimming were obtained from the DNA. Of about 260,000 clones detected, approximately 90% appear once; the ten largest clones hold approximately 4%. The sequence derives from a woman aged 40 to 50 with acute or convalescent COVID-19. This chain uses TRBV27 with TRBJ2-1, with TRBD2 as a possible D gene (6 bases). What was sequenced was peripheral blood. CDR3 amino acids: CASSLSAGTNEQFF. The CDR3 nucleotides are TGTGCCAGCAGTTTATCAGCGGGCACTAATGAGCAGTTCTTC.